This T cell receptor (beta chain) was identified during a study of blood T cell repertoires in COVID-19. On the study more broadly: Sites across the United States, Italy and Spain contributed samples from acute and convalescent COVID-19. Sources were T cells, B-cell-depleted T cells, or PBMCs; the material itself was cDNA or gDNA.

The CDR3 extends over 14 amino acids. V shed 0 bases and J shed 5 bases, with 12 bases lying between them. Germline-derived CDR1 and CDR2 are SGDLS and YYNGEE. Original handling: Nucleated cell number was recorded as an estimate derived from reference gene primer amplification. Using immunoSEQ multiplex PCR, the repertoire was profiled, and TCRdb retains in-frame clones only, with some absent. That table gives V, J and clone size, and the DNA gave D and trimming. The profile shows about 330,000 clones, 65% to 85% of them singletons. This receptor was identified in a woman between 45 and 60 years old with acute or convalescent COVID-19. The chain employs TRBV9 and TRBJ2-7, with a possible D match to TRBD2 (6 bases). The sample taken for sequencing was peripheral blood. CDR3 coding DNA: TGTGCCAGCAGCGTAGGCAGCGGGTCGGACGAGCAGTACTTC. Its protein product is CASSVGSGSDEQYF. Looking up the rest from reference TRBV9 and TRBJ2-7 gives the full variable domain: DSGVTQTPKHLITATGQRVTLRCSPRSGDLSVYWYQQSLDQGLQFLIQYYNGEERAKGNILERFSAQQFPDLHSELNLSSLELGDSALYFCASSVGSGSDEQYFGPGTRLTVT.